This entry concerns a single T cell receptor (beta chain). Germline CDR1 KGHSH, CDR2 LQKENI. Trimming shortened V by 3 bases and J by 1 base, and 10 bases separated the two germline ends. The CDR3 has 14 amino acids. This record belongs to a study of CD8 T cells in ankylosing spondylitis. TCRdb recomputed calls from the 5' RACE reads with MiXCR, one row per CDR3 protein. The sample carries 300,000 to 400,000 distinct CDR3 sequences, roughly 15% recorded once. The sequence derives from a male donor with ankylosing spondylitis or in good health (not recorded which). The V gene is TRBV18, the J gene TRBJ2-7, with D possibly TRBD2 on 5 matching bases. The sequenced material came from blood, either unsorted or a sorted T cell fraction (not recorded which). The CDR3: CASSPGELSYEQYF. The CDR3 nucleotides are TGTGCCAGCTCACCGGGAGAACTGTCCTACGAGCAGTACTTC.